Following are 26 T cell receptor beta chains from one sample sequenced in a study of blood T cell repertoires in COVID-19. Profiled with immunoSEQ multiplex PCR; TCRdb holds only in-frame clones, not every one. The table lists 40,000 to 60,000 clones, approximately 95% of them singletons, with about 1% in the top ten. The source material was peripheral blood. These receptors were taken from a man in his sixties with COVID-19, enrolled during active disease.

The J gene is TRBJ1-2, the V gene TRBV28; 7 bases match TRBD1. Trimming at V came to 5 bases and at J to 2 bases, leaving 8 bases not matched to a gene. Germline V CDR1 and CDR2: MDHEN, SYDVKM. CDR3 length: 15 residues. The CDR3 loop is CASSLTGPSNYGYTF. CDR3 coding DNA: TGTGCCAGCAGTCTGACAGGGCCCTCCAACTATGGCTACACCTTC.

This clone has just a few counts. The chain has TRBV13 and TRBJ2-1, with TRBD1 as a possible D gene (5 bases). Trimming took off 5 bases at V and 2 bases at J, with 16 bases between the two ends. The germline gives CDR1 PRHDT, CDR2 FYEKMQ (reference sequence). The CDR3 consists of 16 residues. Written as DNA, the CDR3 is TGTGCCAGCAGCGCCGGAAACGTAGGGGCCTACAATGAGCAGTTCTTC. Its translation: CASSAGNVGAYNEQFF.

The chain carries TRBV10-3 and TRBJ2-2, with TRBD1 matching over 9 bases. The junction had 4 bases not matched to a gene; V was cut back by 5 bases and J by 6 bases. Looked up from germline, CDR1 is ENHRY and CDR2 is SYGVKD. CDR3 size: 14 residues. The CDR3 sequence is CAISKQGAPGELFF. CDR3 nucleotides: TGTGCCATCAGTAAACAGGGGGCGCCCGGGGAGCTGTTTTTT.

The J gene is TRBJ1-5, the V gene TRBV6-1; D is unresolved. From germline, CDR1 is MNHNS and CDR2 SASEGT. This CDR3 spans 15 amino acids. Between the trimmed V and J ends, which lost 3 bases and 3 bases, there was a span of 12 bases. The CDR3: CASSEGGEVNQPQHF. CDR3 DNA: TGTGCCAGCAGTGAGGGTGGGGAGGTCAATCAGCCCCAGCATTTT.

The chain links TRBV27 to TRBJ1-2; possible D gene TRBD1, 5 bases. The V end was cut by 4 bases, the J end by 2 bases, with 8 bases between. CDR3 length equals 13 residues. Germline lookup yields CDR1 MNHEY and CDR2 SMNVEV (reference sequence). CDR3 protein: CASSSGANYGYTF. The CDR3 coding sequence is TGTGCCAGCAGTTCTGGGGCGAACTATGGCTACACCTTC.

This chain links TRBV10-3 with TRBJ2-7, with a possible D match to TRBD1 (5 bases). Germline V gene data show CDR1 as ENHRY and CDR2 as SYGVKD. CDR3 size: 14 residues. Trimming pared 0 bases from V and 2 bases from J, leaving 8 bases between. The CDR3 sequence: CAISESTATYEQYF. As DNA, the CDR3 is TGTGCCATCAGTGAGTCGACAGCCACCTACGAGCAGTACTTC.

The CDR3 loop is CASTASGSYEQYF. CDR3 bases: TGTGCCAGCACAGCTAGCGGGTCCTACGAGCAGTACTTC. J is TRBJ2-7 and V is TRBV12-3 or TRBV12-4, with 8 bases matching TRBD2. The CDR3 has 13 residues. With V trimmed by 7 bases and J by 1 base, 3 bases remained unmatched.

For the CDR3, the DNA is TGTGCCAGCAGCCCGCGGACTAGCGGGACTGGGGAGCAGTACTTC. This gives the protein CASSPRTSGTGEQYF. The chain has TRBV5-4 and TRBJ2-7; 12 bases align to TRBD2. Per the germline V gene, CDR1 is SGHNT and CDR2 is YYREEE (reference sequence). The trim removed 4 bases at V and 7 bases at J, leaving 9 bases unmatched. The CDR3 length is 15 residues.

This rearrangement joins TRBV6-2 or TRBV6-3 to TRBJ2-1; 11 positions match TRBD2. There are 18 residues in the CDR3. The V gene's germline CDR1 is MNHEY and CDR2 SVGEGT. V shed 3 bases and J 5 bases; nucleotides not matched to a gene: 12. Here the CDR3 DNA reads TGTGCCAGCAGTTATCCACCACCTAGCGGGAGGCAAGACAATGAGCAGTTCTTC. Translated, it gives CASSYPPPSGRQDNEQFF.

The chain carries TRBV1 and TRBJ1-2. TRBV1 is a pseudogene. This CDR3 has 12 residues. The CDR3 reads CTSSHGGYGYTF. Here the CDR3 DNA reads TGCACCAGCAGCCACGGTGGCTATGGCTACACCTTC.

The chain employs TRBV28 and TRBJ1-1; the D gene is possibly TRBD1 (5 bases). V shed 4 bases and J shed 4 bases, with 13 bases lying between them. The length of the CDR3 is 14 residues. The germline V gene encodes CDR1 MDHEN and CDR2 SYDVKM. The CDR3 DNA reads TGTGCCAGCAGTTCAGTCGGCAGGGTCACTGAAGCTTTCTTT. Amino acid sequence: CASSSVGRVTEAFF.

This chain connects TRBV15 to TRBJ1-1; D is unclear. The germline V and J ends were trimmed by 0 bases and 1 base, with 6 bases remaining between them. Germline V gene sequence: CDR1 LNHNV, CDR2 YYDKDF (reference sequence). The CDR3 loop spans 14 amino acids. The CDR3 here is CATSRDPGNTEAFF. The CDR3 DNA follows: TGTGCCACCAGCAGAGATCCGGGGAACACTGAAGCTTTCTTT.

This chain joins TRBV28 and TRBJ1-2, with 7 bases fitting TRBD1. The trim removed 4 bases at V and 6 bases at J, leaving 11 bases unmatched. CDR1 and CDR2 from the germline V gene are MDHEN and SYDVKM. This CDR3 has 15 amino acids. CDR3 in DNA: TGTGCCAGCAGTTCAACGTCGACAGGGTCTGATGGCTACACCTTC. Protein: CASSSTSTGSDGYTF.

The genes are TRBV6-5 and TRBJ1-4; tentative D call: TRBD1 (6 bases). The CDR3 runs to 15 residues. Deletions cut 5 bases from V and 8 bases from J, with 18 bases between. Germline values: CDR1 MNHEY, CDR2 SVGAGI. CDR3 protein: CASSLEVQGREKLFF. The CDR3 DNA is TGTGCCAGCAGTCTTGAGGTACAGGGTAGAGAAAAACTGTTTTTT.

This clone was seen a single time. This sequence joins TRBV3-1 (or the pseudogene TRBV3-2) and TRBJ1-4, with D possibly TRBD1 on 6 matching bases. Germline CDR1 and CDR2: LGHDT and YNNKEL (reference sequence). The V gene lost 3 bases and the J gene lost 8 bases, with 19 bases spanning the gap. CDR3 length equals 16 residues. CDR3: CASSHRTGTRGEKLFF. CDR3 sequence (DNA): TGTGCCAGCAGCCACAGAACCGGGACAAGAGGGGAAAAACTGTTTTTT.

The CDR3 sequence is CASSPMVVASSYEQYF. DNA for the CDR3: TGTGCCAGCAGCCCCATGGTGGTAGCGAGCTCCTACGAGCAGTACTTC. The V call is TRBV5-4, the J call TRBJ2-7, with D tentatively TRBD2 (5 bases). This CDR3 is built from 16 residues. The germline CDR1 and CDR2 sequences are SGHNT and YYREEE (reference sequence). V lost 4 bases, J lost 0 bases, and 17 bases lay in between. The complete variable domain, with remaining parts taken from reference TRBV5-4 and TRBJ2-7, reads ETGVTQSPTHLIKTRGQQVTLRCSSQSGHNTVSWYQQALGQGPQFIFQYYREEENGRGNFPPRFSGLQFPNYSSELNVNALELDDSALYLCASSPMVVASSYEQYFGPGTRLTVT.

The V call is TRBV18, the J call TRBJ2-7; TRBD1 aligns across 7 bases. The V gene's germline CDR1 is KGHSH and CDR2 LQKENI. CDR3 length equals 14 residues. Unmatched junction bases numbered 4, after V lost 3 bases and J lost 2 bases. CDR3 region: CASSPRDSAYEQYF. The CDR3 bases are TGTGCCAGCTCACCCCGGGACAGCGCCTACGAGCAGTACTTC.

The V and J genes are TRBV5-6 and TRBJ2-7; D possibly corresponds to TRBD2 (6 bases). Germline-derived CDR1 and CDR2 are SGHDT and YYEEEE. The CDR3 has 12 amino acids. The germline V and J ends were trimmed by 3 bases and 7 bases, with 11 bases remaining between them. The CDR3 nucleotides read TGTGCCAGCAGCTACCGACGGGGGGAGCAGTACTTC. This gives the protein CASSYRRGEQYF. Combining the CDR3 with reference TRBV5-6 and TRBJ2-7 gives the whole variable domain DAGVTQSPTHLIKTRGQQVTLRCSPKSGHDTVSWYQQALGQGPQFIFQYYEEEERQRGNFPDRFSGHQFPNYSSELNVNALLLGDSALYLCASSYRRGEQYFGPGTRLTVT.

This clone turned up a few times. CDR3 bases: TGTGCTAGTGGTTTTTTCGAGACAGGGGGCAGTTTATATACTGAAGCTTTCTTT. It specifies CASGFFETGGSLYTEAFF. J is TRBJ1-1 and V is TRBV12-5; 10 positions match TRBD1. The CDR3 has 18 residues. J lost 5 bases, V lost 3 bases, and 15 bases had no gene match. Germline CDR1 is LGHNT and CDR2 is FRNRAP. Using reference TRBV12-5 and TRBJ1-1 for the parts outside the CDR3, the full variable domain is DARVTQTPRHKVTEMGQEVTMRCQPILGHNTVFWYRQTMMQGLELLAYFRNRAPLDDSGMPKDRFSAEMPDATLATLKIQPSEPRDSAVYFCASGFFETGGSLYTEAFFGQGTRLTVV.

This sequence joins TRBV10-3 and TRBJ1-1, with 10 nucleotides matching TRBD1. The CDR3 is made up of 16 amino acids. Germline lookup yields CDR1 ENHRY and CDR2 SYGVKD. The trim removed 6 bases at V and 7 bases at J, leaving 14 bases unmatched. CDR3 residues: CAIRNPPGQGVDEAFF. The CDR3 DNA follows: TGTGCCATCAGAAACCCCCCCGGACAGGGGGTCGATGAAGCTTTCTTT.

This chain links TRBV9 with TRBJ1-1, with 7 positions matching TRBD1. V lost 3 bases, J lost 3 bases, and 5 bases stayed unmatched. This CDR3 has 14 residues. Germline V gene sequence: CDR1 SGDLS, CDR2 YYNGEE. As DNA, the CDR3 is TGTGCCAGCAGCGCGACAGGGCGGGACACTGAAGCTTTCTTT. As protein: CASSATGRDTEAFF.

V usage is TRBV5-1 and J usage is TRBJ2-3; D possibly corresponds to TRBD1 (7 bases). The V end lost 4 bases, the J end lost 3 bases, and 18 bases lay between the germline ends. This CDR3 comprises 16 residues. CDR1 SGHRS and CDR2 YFSETQ come from the germline V gene. The CDR3 loop reads CASSPGSGGGTDTQYF. The CDR3 coding sequence is TGCGCCAGCAGCCCAGGTTCAGGGGGAGGAACAGATACGCAGTATTTT.

The rearrangement uses TRBV7-6 and TRBJ2-3, with 10 bases matching TRBD1. From germline, CDR1 is SGHVS and CDR2 FNYEAQ. V shed 2 bases, J shed 2 bases, and the junction held 10 bases outside the gene matches. The CDR3 sequence is 18 residues long. The CDR3 DNA is TGTGCCAGCAGCTTACGGAGTAGGACAGGGGGGCACACAGATACGCAGTATTTT. Encoded protein: CASSLRSRTGGHTDTQYF.

This rearrangement joins TRBV9 to TRBJ2-7; 11 nucleotides match TRBD2. The CDR3 consists of 14 residues. V lost 0 bases to trimming and J lost 9 bases; unmatched junction nucleotides: 5. Germline values: CDR1 SGDLS, CDR2 YYNGEE. CDR3 sequence (DNA): TGTGCCAGCAGCGTAGCTACTAGCGGGGGAGTGCAGTACTTC. It specifies CASSVATSGGVQYF.

Remarks on this clone: The sample contains more than one DNA sequence encoding this CDR3. V gene TRBV19 combines with J gene TRBJ1-1; 9 bases fit TRBD1. V shed 2 bases and J 5 bases; nucleotides not matched to a gene: 3. Germline V CDR1 and CDR2: LNHDA, SQIVND (reference sequence). The CDR3 is 14 residues long. The CDR3 is CASSITGGGTEAFF. The CDR3 region has the DNA TGTGCCAGTAGTATAACAGGGGGCGGTACTGAAGCTTTCTTT.

The rearrangement uses TRBV6-2 or TRBV6-3 and TRBJ2-7; 8 bases are shared with TRBD1. Trimming at V came to 6 bases and at J to 5 bases, leaving 18 bases not matched to a gene. This CDR3 comprises 17 residues. Germline values: CDR1 MNHEY, CDR2 SVGEGT. CDR3 DNA sequence: TGTGCCAGCAGCCAACTTCGGACAGGGATAGTACTCCACGAGCAGTACTTC. Its translation: CASSQLRTGIVLHEQYF.